The next 5 T cell receptor beta chains were all read from a single sample in a study of radiotherapy plus CTLA-4 blockade in lung cancer (dated by TCRdb to 2017 to 2018). Library preparation was by the immunoSEQ multiplex PCR assay. TCRdb carries this immuneACCESS record with in-frame sequences only. Its versions omit some clonotypes, under half of them owing to an unresolved V gene in the studies checked, with the rest unexplained. The sample data list just under 45,000 clones, and roughly 64% of these were observed just once. Together, the top ten hold around 25% of the sample. Here the sequenced sample was peripheral blood, taken from a patient treated with radiotherapy plus ipilimumab. These receptors all come from a human donor with non-small cell lung cancer who had a partial response to radiotherapy plus ipilimumab.

The chain employs TRBV29-1 and TRBJ1-2; TRBD1 might be the D (6 bases). The CDR3 is made up of 14 amino acids. Per germline, CDR1 SQVTM and CDR2 ANQGSEA. V lost 7 bases and J 4 bases, leaving 19 bases between the germline ends. CDR3 sequence (DNA): TGCAGCGCTCCAGCCCCTGGGGGCATCTATGGCTACACCTTC. Translation gives CSAPAPGGIYGYTF.

This clone was found many times. The chain uses TRBV19 and TRBJ2-7; 10 bases line up with TRBD1. The CDR3 covers 14 residues. Trimming took 5 bases from V and 4 from J; bases not matched to a gene: 5. Germline CDR1 LNHDA, CDR2 SQIVND (reference sequence). The CDR3 loop is CASSPQGQGYEQYF. CDR3 bases: TGTGCCAGTAGTCCGCAGGGACAGGGGTACGAGCAGTACTTC.

The chain couples TRBV5-1 to TRBJ2-7, with 9 bases lining up with TRBD1. This CDR3 comprises 13 residues. V shed 4 bases and J 3 bases; nucleotides not matched to a gene: 2. Looked up from germline, CDR1 is SGHRS and CDR2 is YFSETQ. The CDR3 DNA is TGCGCCAGCAGCATGGACAGGGGCTACGAGCAGTACTTC. It translates to CASSMDRGYEQYF.

This clone was counted a few times. This chain uses TRBV5-1 with TRBJ1-6; TRBD1 matches 7 bases. The ends lost 0 bases at V and 4 bases at J; junction bases unmatched: 7. Per the germline V gene, CDR1 is SGHRS and CDR2 is YFSETQ. CDR3 length equals 17 residues. The CDR3 DNA follows: TGCGCCAGCAGCTTGGGGGCGGACAGGACTTATAATTCACCCCTCCACTTT. Translating it yields CASSLGADRTYNSPLHF.

In its sample, this clone ranks as medium-sized. This rearrangement joins TRBV19 to TRBJ1-5; weak D call: TRBD1 (5 bases). CDR1 and CDR2 (germline): LNHDA, SQIVND (reference sequence). Trimming removed 4 bases from V and 0 bases from J, with 7 bases in between. CDR3 length: 14 amino acids. The DNA of the CDR3 is TGTGCCAGTAGTAGGGGCAATAGCAATCAGCCCCAGCATTTT. It translates to CASSRGNSNQPQHF.